Below are 3 T cell receptor beta chains sequenced from a single sample in a study of tumor and adjacent non-tumor tissue in lung cancer. A modified ARM-PCR protocol with three rounds of nested PCR amplified TCRbeta. Each CDR3 protein gets one entry after TCRdb re-called the multiplex PCR reads with MiXCR. This sample has roughly 70,000 distinct CDR3 sequences, with about two thirds found just once. This sample's RNA came from whole unsorted tissue. This non-tumor lung sample came from over 3 cm beyond the tumor edge. The source material was distant non-tumor lung tissue. Receptor source: a woman aged 45-65 years with non-small cell lung cancer.

A single count supports this clonotype. A much larger clone lies a single base off, so this may be a read error. Here the CDR3 reads CSAIIPFSYNEQFF. CDR3 coding DNA: TGCAGTGCAATTATTCCATTCTCCTACAATGAGCAGTTCTTC. The chain links TRBV20-1 to TRBJ2-1; D ambiguous. The CDR3 loop spans 14 amino acids. Germline CDR1 reads DFQATT; CDR2 reads SNEGSKA (reference sequence). V shed 6 bases and J shed 0 bases, with 12 bases lying between them.

The chain links TRBV11-2 to TRBJ2-7, with 8 bases that match TRBD2. The junction had 22 bases not matched to a gene; V was cut back by 9 bases and J by 12 bases. In germline, CDR1 is SGHAT, CDR2 FQNNGV. This CDR3 is 15 amino acids long. CDR3 DNA sequence: TGTGCCAGTAACCACCAAACTAGCGGCTCCTACGAACGGTACTTC. Amino acid sequence: CASNHQTSGSYERYF.

Comment on this clonotype: This may be a read error, as it is one base from a much larger clone. This chain joins TRBV28 and TRBJ1-1; 8 bases line up with TRBD1. CDR1 and CDR2 (germline): MDHEN, SYDVKM. The CDR3 length is 12 residues. V shed 6 bases, J shed 10 bases, and the junction held 7 bases outside the gene matches. CDR3 nucleotides: TGTGCCAGCAGATTCTCAGGGGGCCGAGCTTTCTTT. Amino acids: CASRFSGGRAFF. Using reference TRBV28 and TRBJ1-1 for the parts outside the CDR3, the full variable domain is DVKVTQSSRYLVKRTGEKVFLECVQDMDHENMFWYRQDPGLGLRLIYFSYDVKMKEKGDIPEGYSVSREKKERFSLILESASTNQTSMYLCASRFSGGRAFFGQGTRLTVV.